A selection of T cell receptor beta chains follows, all from one sample in a study of shared clonotypes between healthy human individuals. The data were produced by immunoSEQ multiplex PCR, yet TCRdb's version contains in-frame clones alone and is incomplete. The sample consists of about 490,000 clones, over 60% of them appearing once. Sequenced sample: PBMCs. The receptor source for this set is a woman aged 35 to 49 in good health. Some clones in this sample may be carry-over from other donors' samples. CDR3s include the opening cysteine and the closing phenylalanine or tryptophan. The D gene is left open where the match is weak. Clone size is given for some rows only: seen once, a few or many times, or a class if the clone is expanded.

TRBD1	TRBV10-3	TRBJ2-3	few	CAISDRTGAADTQYF	TGTGCCATCAGTGATCGGACAGGGGCGGCAGATACGCAGTATTTT
NA	TRBV19	TRBJ2-1	NA	CASSIDRSYTEQFF	TGTGCCAGTAGTATAGACAGGTCCTACACTGAGCAGTTCTTC
NA	TRBV29-1	TRBJ2-1	NA	CSVGTYNEQFF	TGCAGCGTTGGAACCTACAATGAGCAGTTCTTC
NA	TRBV2	TRBJ1-1	NA	CASSLRGRETSKAFF	TGTGCCAGCAGTCTTAGAGGCAGGGAGACATCTAAAGCTTTCTTT
NA	TRBV10-3	TRBJ2-7	NA	CAISGGDYEQYF	TGTGCCATCAGCGGGGGAGACTACGAGCAGTACTTC
NA	TRBV27	TRBJ2-7	NA	CASSIPGRFYEQYF	TGTGCCAGCAGCATCCCTGGCAGATTCTACGAGCAGTACTTC
TRBD1	TRBV9	TRBJ1-5	NA	CASSGGQGPHGPQHF	TGTGCCAGCAGCGGTGGACAGGGGCCCCACGGGCCCCAGCATTTT
NA	TRBV21-1	TRBJ1-5	NA	CASSGRGNQPQHF	TGTGCCAGCAGCGGAAGGGGGAATCAGCCCCAGCATTTT
TRBD1	TRBV5-1	TRBJ2-7	NA	CASSPGTASYEQYF	TGCGCCAGCAGCCCAGGGACAGCCTCCTACGAGCAGTACTTC
NA	TRBV5-5	TRBJ1-1	NA	CASSRLQGNTEAFF	TGTGCCAGCAGCAGACTACAGGGAAACACTGAAGCTTTCTTT
TRBD2	TRBV9	TRBJ2-5	NA	CASSPGGGRVPETQYF	TGTGCCAGCAGCCCCGGGGGCGGGAGGGTCCCAGAGACCCAGTACTTC
NA	TRBV5-4	TRBJ1-4	NA	CASSLDSSNEKLFF	TGTGCCAGCAGCTTGGACAGCTCAAATGAAAAACTGTTTTTT
NA	TRBV19	TRBJ2-6	NA	CASSTPRQASSGANVLTF	TGTGCCAGTAGTACTCCGAGACAGGCTAGCTCTGGGGCCAACGTCCTGACTTTC
NA	TRBV5-1	TRBJ2-1	NA	CASSLDSVSYNEQFF	TGCGCCAGCAGCTTGGATAGCGTCTCCTACAATGAGCAGTTCTTC
NA	TRBV7-9	TRBJ2-1	NA	CASSQNEQFF	TGTGCCAGCAGCCAAAATGAGCAGTTCTTC
TRBD2	TRBV29-1	TRBJ2-2	NA	CSVGLAQTGELFF	TGCAGCGTTGGACTAGCGCAGACCGGGGAGCTGTTTTTT
TRBD1	TRBV6-1	TRBJ1-1	NA	CASSDSGQLNTEAFF	TGTGCCAGCAGTGATTCGGGACAGCTGAACACTGAAGCTTTCTTT
NA	TRBV5-1	TRBJ1-5	few	CASSPGGGSNQPQHF	TGCGCCAGCAGCCCCGGCGGGGGGAGCAATCAACCCCAGCATTTT
NA	TRBV7-2	TRBJ1-5	NA	CASSQGTQSNQPQHF	TGTGCCAGCAGCCAGGGGACTCAAAGCAATCAGCCCCAGCATTTT
NA	TRBV28	TRBJ1-1	NA	CASKGHVMNTEAFF	TGTGCCAGCAAAGGACACGTAATGAACACTGAAGCTTTCTTT
TRBD2	TRBV10-3	TRBJ2-7	few	CAISEYGLASEQYF	TGTGCCATCAGTGAGTATGGACTAGCGAGCGAGCAGTACTTC
NA	TRBV2	TRBJ1-2	NA	CASSVSGPPYSNYGYTF	TGTGCCAGCAGTGTATCGGGACCTCCTTATTCTAACTATGGCTACACCTTC
NA	TRBV4-1	TRBJ1-5	few	CASSQDPGRPQQPQHF	TGCGCCAGCAGCCAGGACCCGGGACGCCCACAGCAGCCCCAGCATTTT
NA	TRBV27	TRBJ1-1	NA	CARRENTEAFF	TGTGCCAGAAGAGAGAACACTGAAGCTTTCTTT
NA	TRBV9	TRBJ1-1	few	CASSALGGVGTEAFF	TGTGCCAGCAGCGCCCTGGGGGGGGTGGGCACTGAAGCTTTCTTT
NA	TRBV18	TRBJ2-5	NA	CASSPQETQYF	TGTGCCAGCTCTCCCCAAGAGACCCAGTACTTC
TRBD2	TRBV7-9	TRBJ2-1	NA	CASSFGLAGVDEQFF	TGTGCCAGCAGCTTCGGACTAGCGGGAGTGGATGAGCAGTTCTTC
NA	TRBV6-1	TRBJ1-2	NA	CASSPQAGPNYGYTF	TGTGCCAGCAGTCCACAAGCCGGGCCCAACTATGGCTACACCTTC
NA	TRBV9	TRBJ1-5	many	CASSVDEGQPQHF	TGTGCCAGCAGCGTAGACGAGGGGCAGCCCCAGCATTTT
NA	TRBV29-1	TRBJ2-7	NA	CSVELGGREQYF	TGCAGCGTTGAGCTGGGGGGGCGCGAGCAGTACTTC
NA	TRBV6-6	TRBJ2-1	NA	CASSYGTIVGEQFF	TGTGCCAGCAGTTACGGAACTATCGTCGGTGAGCAGTTCTTC
NA	TRBV29-1	TRBJ2-7	NA	CSVVLAYEQYF	TGCAGCGTTGTCCTAGCCTACGAGCAGTACTTC
NA	TRBV7-8	TRBJ2-5	once	CASSLEGTYQETQYF	TGTGCCAGCAGCTTAGAGGGGACATACCAAGAGACCCAGTACTTC
NA	TRBV4-2	TRBJ2-7	NA	CASSQEGYEQYF	TGTGCCAGCAGCCAAGAGGGCTACGAGCAGTACTTC
NA	TRBV5-1	TRBJ2-5	NA	CASSLTQETQYF	TGCGCCAGCAGCTTGACGCAAGAGACCCAGTACTTC
NA	TRBV5-1	TRBJ2-1	NA	CASSLGTPNEQFF	TGCGCCAGCAGCTTGGGGACTCCCAATGAGCAGTTCTTC
NA	TRBV10-3	TRBJ1-4	NA	CAISELGSGDEKLFF	TGTGCCATCAGTGAGTTAGGTTCTGGAGATGAAAAACTGTTTTTT
TRBD1	TRBV2	TRBJ2-5	NA	CATQGTGGSETQYF	TGTGCCACCCAAGGGACAGGCGGGTCGGAGACCCAGTACTTC
NA	TRBV6-5	TRBJ2-7	NA	CASTRDYEQYF	TGTGCCAGCACGAGAGATTACGAGCAGTACTTC
TRBD1	TRBV9	TRBJ2-3	NA	CASSPQGAGSLDTQYF	TGTGCCAGCAGCCCGCAGGGGGCAGGGTCCCTAGATACGCAGTATTTT
TRBD2	TRBV27	TRBJ2-6	NA	CASSFIAGQNSGANVLTF	TGTGCCAGCAGTTTTATAGCGGGGCAGAACTCTGGGGCCAACGTCCTGACTTTC
TRBD2	TRBV18	TRBJ2-3	many	CASSPRTSGSTDTQYF	TGTGCCAGCTCACCCCGGACTAGCGGTAGCACAGATACGCAGTATTTT
TRBD2	TRBV15	TRBJ2-4	NA	CATSRGPPAGVNIQYF	TGTGCCACCAGCAGAGGTCCTCCGGCGGGGGTAAACATTCAGTACTTC
TRBD1	TRBV7-7	TRBJ2-5	NA	CASSLRQGGETQYF	TGTGCCAGCAGCTTAAGACAGGGGGGAGAGACCCAGTACTTC
TRBD2	TRBV5-4	TRBJ2-5	NA	CASSLGASGRGWETQYF	TGTGCCAGCAGCTTGGGGGCTAGCGGGAGGGGATGGGAGACCCAGTACTTC
NA	TRBV28	TRBJ1-5	once	CASSLTAGNQPQHF	TGTGCCAGCAGTTTGACGGCCGGCAATCAGCCCCAGCATTTT
NA	TRBV7-2	TRBJ2-7	few	CASSLVASEQYF	TGTGCCAGCAGCTTAGTCGCCTCCGAGCAGTACTTC
NA	TRBV5-1	TRBJ2-2	NA	CASSFTRNTGELFF	TGCGCCAGCAGCTTCACACGAAACACCGGGGAGCTGTTTTTT
TRBD1	TRBV6-6	TRBJ2-3	NA	CASRPWGTGATDTQYF	TGTGCCAGCAGACCATGGGGGACAGGGGCTACAGATACGCAGTATTTT
NA	TRBV29-1	TRBJ1-1	many	CSVEDPNGRGMGTEAFF	TGCAGCGTTGAAGATCCCAACGGGAGGGGGATGGGCACTGAAGCTTTCTTT
TRBD1	TRBV9	TRBJ2-7	NA	CASSATGTGLSYEQYF	TGTGCCAGCAGCGCAACTGGGACAGGCTTATCCTACGAGCAGTACTTC
NA	TRBV9	TRBJ1-4	NA	CASSVDVTANEKLFF	TGTGCCAGCAGCGTAGATGTGACAGCAAATGAAAAACTGTTTTTT
NA	TRBV28	TRBJ2-7	NA	CATTPGSSYEQYF	TGTGCCACGACCCCAGGGTCCTCCTACGAGCAGTACTTC
NA	TRBV19	TRBJ1-1	NA	CASSFSVTTAEAFF	TGTGCCAGTAGTTTCTCTGTGACGACAGCTGAAGCTTTCTTT
NA	TRBV7-2	TRBJ2-3	NA	CASKPSVSTDTQYF	TGTGCCAGTAAACCTAGCGTGAGCACAGATACGCAGTATTTT
NA	TRBV15	TRBJ1-2	NA	CATSRILGGYTF	TGTGCCACCAGCAGGATATTGGGGGGCTACACCTTC
NA	TRBV5-1	TRBJ2-7	few	CASGPTEISYEQYF	TGCGCCAGCGGGCCGACAGAAATCTCCTACGAGCAGTACTTC